This T cell receptor beta chain was recovered during a study of cytomegalovirus exposure and HLA in healthy donors. Broader study findings: The likely explanation for a cluster of highly shared sequence variants was sequencing artifact. An analysis that came later showed most CMV-associated TCR beta chains appearing HLA-restricted.

The V gene end was trimmed by 0 bases and the J gene end by 8 bases; junction bases not matched to a gene: 6. Per the germline V gene, CDR1 is ENHRY and CDR2 is SYGVKD. The CDR3 is made up of 15 amino acids. Regarding this clone: Its antigen is not known.

PCR employed 60 Vbeta and 13 Jbeta primers. Here immunoSEQ multiplex PCR was the method, and the copy in TCRdb shows in-frame clones only, minus some. The sample comprises 270,000 or so clones, about nine tenths of which are singletons, and about 1.7% rests with the top ten. This TCR was sampled from a girl aged 2 to 10 in good health and CMV-seronegative. Sequencing was done on a sample of PBMCs. The V call is TRBV10-3, the J call TRBJ1-2, with 10 bases matching TRBD1. Written as DNA, the CDR3 is TGTGCCATCAGTGAGTCGAGGGACAGGGGACGGGGCTACACCTTC. It translates to CAISESRDRGRGYTF.